Reported below is one TCR beta chain. No antigen is known for it. Trimming removed 6 bases at V and 3 bases at J, with 10 bases between. The CDR3 spans 13 residues. Germline-derived CDR1 and CDR2 are SGHKS and YYEKEE (reference sequence). This sample was taken from a study of T cell responses to AZD1222 COVID-19 vaccine. Findings of the study overall: Spike-specific TCR repertoires showed rising breadth and depth after two AZD1222 doses.

This table comes from immunoSEQ multiplex PCR, and its TCRdb copy is limited to in-frame clones, with some not included. The data hold roughly 160,000 clones, with around 88% observed a single time. This rearrangement joins TRBV5-5 to TRBJ2-1; D gene ambiguous. The sequence came from an adult who received the AZD1222 COVID-19 vaccine. The sequences come from peripheral blood, collected 28 days after the second AZD1222 dose. CDR3 DNA: TGTGCCAGCAAACAAATGGGCTACAATGAGCAGTTCTTC. Encoded protein: CASKQMGYNEQFF.